The 23 T cell receptor beta chains given below trace back to one sample, sequenced in a study of shared clonotypes between healthy human individuals. The data were produced by immunoSEQ multiplex PCR, yet TCRdb's version contains in-frame clones alone and is incomplete. Found here are about 750,000 clones, approximately 92% of them singletons; the top ten hold less than 25%. In the naive CD8 group, cells lacked CD45RO and were positively selected for CCR7, so terminally differentiated effector memory CD45RA+ cells were left out. Sequenced sample: naive CD8+ T cells sorted from blood. These receptor sequences come from a young man in good health.

The chain has TRBV11-2 and TRBJ1-1; maybe TRBD1 (6 bases). The CDR3 runs 16 residues. Trimming shortened V by 1 base and J by 0 bases, and 12 bases separated the two germline ends. Germline CDR1 and CDR2: SGHAT and FQNNGV. The CDR3 protein is CASSLAPTGMNTEAFF. Here the CDR3 DNA reads TGTGCCAGCAGCTTAGCCCCGACAGGAATGAACACTGAAGCTTTCTTT.

The CDR3 DNA is TGTGCCAGCAGCTTGGGCCGATGGGACACAGATACGCAGTATTTT. It specifies CASSLGRWDTDTQYF. The rearrangement links TRBV7-9 to TRBJ2-3; no reliable D call. This CDR3 is built from 15 residues. In germline, CDR1 is SEHNR, CDR2 FQNEAQ (reference sequence). V was trimmed by 3 bases and J by 2 bases, leaving 12 bases between them.

The chain is built from TRBV29-1 and TRBJ2-1; D is perhaps TRBD1 or TRBD2 (5 bases each). The CDR3 runs 14 residues. From germline, CDR1 is SQVTM and CDR2 ANQGSEA. V was pared by 6 bases and J by 0 bases, with 12 bases between. CDR3 nucleotide sequence: TGCAGCGTAACAGGAGGCGACTCCTACAATGAGCAGTTCTTC. This sequence encodes CSVTGGDSYNEQFF.

This clone was observed once. The rearrangement uses TRBV7-2 and TRBJ1-1; D gene uncertain. The CDR3 totals 12 residues. CDR1 is SGHTA, CDR2 FQGNSA, per germline. The V and J ends lost 7 bases and 3 bases respectively, with 9 bases between them. CDR3 loop: CASTPGYTEAFF. CDR3 DNA: TGTGCCAGCACCCCCGGGTACACTGAAGCTTTCTTT.

This rearrangement joins TRBV19 to TRBJ1-1; the D is unclear. V lost 6 bases and J lost 4, with 9 bases in between. The CDR3 is made up of 12 amino acids. Germline CDR1 and CDR2: LNHDA and SQIVND (reference sequence). The CDR3 DNA is TGTGCCAGTAGGTCAGATGGCACTGAAGCTTTCTTT. The encoded protein is CASRSDGTEAFF.

This chain uses TRBV7-6 with TRBJ2-7; D might be TRBD2 (6 bases). Trimming stripped 5 bases from V and 1 base from J, with 15 bases between. The germline V gene has CDR1 SGHVS and CDR2 FNYEAQ. CDR3 length: 15 amino acids. CDR3 sequence: CASSPANRESYEQYF. The CDR3 bases are TGTGCCAGCAGCCCAGCCAACCGGGAGTCCTACGAGCAGTACTTC.

The chain uses TRBV7-9 and TRBJ1-2, with TRBD1 as a possible D gene (6 bases). The CDR3 totals 14 residues. Trimming removed 5 bases at V and 4 bases at J, with 14 bases between. Germline loops: CDR1 SEHNR, CDR2 FQNEAQ (reference sequence). CDR3 sequence (DNA): TGTGCCAGCAGCCTCACAGGGTTGGGCTATGGCTACACCTTC. It codes for CASSLTGLGYGYTF.

The chain employs TRBV2 and TRBJ2-7; 8 positions match TRBD1. V was pared by 5 bases and J by 7 bases, with 16 bases of the junction left unmatched. This CDR3 contains 16 residues. Looked up from germline, CDR1 is SNHLY and CDR2 is FYNNEI. The CDR3 here is CASSTFLPDRVLEQYF. Here the CDR3 DNA reads TGTGCCAGCAGTACCTTTCTCCCGGACAGGGTTTTGGAGCAGTACTTC.

DNA of the CDR3: TGTGCCAGCAGCTCGCCCGGGACAGGGGGTCACGAGCAGTACTTC. The encoded protein is CASSSPGTGGHEQYF. The chain has TRBV7-9 and TRBJ2-7; the match to TRBD1 covers 11 bases. J was trimmed by 5 bases and V by 4 bases; bases with no gene match: 7. Germline-derived CDR1 and CDR2 are SEHNR and FQNEAQ (reference sequence). The CDR3 runs to 15 residues.

The chain couples TRBV11-2 to TRBJ2-2; no definite D call. This CDR3 spans 13 amino acids. Germline V lookup: CDR1 SGHAT, CDR2 FQNNGV. Trimming pared 0 bases from V and 5 bases from J, leaving 4 bases between. CDR3 sequence: CASSLETTGELFF. CDR3 coding DNA: TGTGCCAGCAGCTTAGAAACGACCGGGGAGCTGTTTTTT.

The rearrangement links TRBV2 to TRBJ1-2, with a weak D call TRBD1 (5 bases). This CDR3 region has 14 residues. Germline CDR1 reads SNHLY; CDR2 reads FYNNEI. The V end was cut by 2 bases, the J end by 5 bases, with 12 bases between. The CDR3 is CASSESQGGYGYTF. CDR3 bases: TGTGCCAGCAGTGAAAGCCAGGGAGGGTATGGCTACACCTTC.

Remarks on this clone: This sample includes further DNA sequences coding for the same CDR3. The chain couples TRBV27 to TRBJ2-7, with unresolved D. Germline V gene sequence: CDR1 MNHEY, CDR2 SMNVEV (reference sequence). This CDR3 region has 13 residues. Trimming removed 0 bases from V and 4 bases from J, with 7 bases in between. CDR3: CASSLSGRYEQYF. The CDR3, as DNA: TGTGCCAGCAGTTTATCCGGCAGGTACGAGCAGTACTTC.

The chain employs TRBV12-5 and TRBJ2-1; the D gene is possibly TRBD2 (6 bases). Germline V gene sequence: CDR1 LGHNT, CDR2 FRNRAP. Trimming took 7 bases from V and 0 from J, leaving 16 bases between them. The CDR3 sequence is 16 residues long. Written as DNA, the CDR3 is TGTGCTAGTGCCCCCGGGAGTCCGAGCTCCTACAATGAGCAGTTCTTC. This sequence encodes CASAPGSPSSYNEQFF.

The rearrangement links TRBV11-2 to TRBJ2-5; 7 bases are a match to TRBD1. CDR1 is SGHAT, CDR2 FQNNGV, per germline. V lost 4 bases and J lost 2; bases outside the gene matches: 7. This CDR3 is 15 amino acids long. Written as DNA, the CDR3 is TGTGCCAGCAGCTCAACGACAGGGAAACAAGAGACCCAGTACTTC. It specifies CASSSTTGKQETQYF.

This chain joins TRBV11-2 and TRBJ1-1; maybe TRBD1 (6 bases). V lost 7 bases, J lost 2 bases, and 17 bases lay in between. Germline V lookup: CDR1 SGHAT, CDR2 FQNNGV. The CDR3 is 15 amino acids. CDR3 sequence reads: CASTSIGQFNTEAFF. In DNA, the CDR3 is TGTGCCAGCACCTCAATCGGACAGTTTAACACTGAAGCTTTCTTT.

This chain connects TRBV7-2 to TRBJ1-5; D remains ambiguous. The germline V gene encodes CDR1 SGHTA and CDR2 FQGNSA. This CDR3 spans 12 amino acids. The V gene lost 7 bases and the J gene lost 9 bases, with 13 bases spanning the gap. This CDR3 reads CASTTGSAPQHF. CDR3 nucleotide sequence: TGTGCCAGCACCACCGGGTCGGCGCCCCAGCATTTT.

The rearrangement uses TRBV29-1 and TRBJ2-3; 8 nucleotides align to TRBD2. The CDR3 spans 17 residues. The V gene's germline CDR1 is SQVTM and CDR2 ANQGSEA. Trimming cost V 0 bases and J 2 bases; bases outside gene matches: 10. CDR3 DNA sequence: TGCAGCGTTGAAGACCCAGAAGCGGGAGTTCCCACAGATACGCAGTATTTT. Encoded protein: CSVEDPEAGVPTDTQYF.

The gene calls are TRBV28 and TRBJ2-7; D is unclear. Germline CDR1 is MDHEN and CDR2 is SYDVKM. The CDR3 is 16 residues long. The V end lost 7 bases, the J end lost 2 bases, and 21 bases lay between the germline ends. The CDR3 region is CASISFTDPRPYEQYF. The CDR3 nucleotides read TGTGCCAGCATTTCTTTCACGGACCCAAGACCCTACGAGCAGTACTTC.

V is TRBV28 and J is TRBJ2-7; the D is unclear. The CDR3 has 14 amino acids. Trimming pared 6 bases from V and 2 bases from J, leaving 14 bases between. Germline V gene sequence: CDR1 MDHEN, CDR2 SYDVKM. The CDR3 sequence is CASSYRVKTYEQYF. The CDR3 DNA follows: TGTGCCAGCAGCTATAGGGTAAAAACCTACGAGCAGTACTTC.

The V and J genes are TRBV19 and TRBJ2-1; D might be TRBD1 or TRBD2, each matching 5 bases. The germline gives CDR1 LNHDA, CDR2 SQIVND (reference sequence). Trimming pared 5 bases from V and 6 bases from J, leaving 26 bases between. This CDR3 region has 18 residues. The DNA for the CDR3 is TGTGCCAGTAGTCCGCAACCTTCCAGGGTCCTCGGGGCCAATGAGCAGTTCTTC. Its protein is CASSPQPSRVLGANEQFF.

As concerns this clone: The sample contains more than one DNA sequence encoding this CDR3. This chain uses TRBV9 with TRBJ1-5; TRBD1 matches 8 bases. Germline lookup yields CDR1 SGDLS and CDR2 YYNGEE. This CDR3 has 15 residues. Losses at the gene ends were 3 bases for V and 2 bases for J; bases not matched to a gene: 4. The CDR3 bases are TGTGCCAGCAGCGCCGGGACAGGTGGCAATCAGCCCCAGCATTTT. Translating gives CASSAGTGGNQPQHF.

The rearrangement links TRBV5-1 to TRBJ2-7; TRBD1 agrees at 7 bases. Germline V gene sequence: CDR1 SGHRS, CDR2 YFSETQ. This CDR3 is 13 amino acids long. With 4 bases clipped from V and 3 bases from J, the junction kept 4 bases outside the gene matches. Written as DNA, the CDR3 is TGCGCCAGCAGCCAGGGACAGTACTACGAGCAGTACTTC. The encoded protein is CASSQGQYYEQYF.

This sequence joins TRBV7-8 and TRBJ2-1; 7 bases fit TRBD2. With 5 bases clipped from V and 7 bases from J, the junction kept 8 bases outside the gene matches. Looked up from germline, CDR1 is SGHVS and CDR2 is FQNEAQ. The CDR3 loop spans 14 amino acids. CDR3 DNA sequence: TGTGCCAGCAGCCAAGGCCCTAGCGGTAATGAGCAGTTCTTC. It is translated as CASSQGPSGNEQFF.